This TCR beta chain originates from a study of cytomegalovirus exposure and HLA in healthy donors. Study-wide context: Across almost 400 genotyped donors, 81% landed in the Caucasian-associated ancestry cluster. Study conclusions and caveats: The only immune exposure information that was available was CMV serostatus.

Points on this clone: Its antigen is not known.

The PCR contained 60 Vbeta and 13 Jbeta primers. Authors' data handling: Some 10 million of 80 million or so unique TCR beta chains were shared, per a later count. TCRdb's copy holds only in-frame clones and misses some; the assay was immunoSEQ multiplex PCR. V, J and clone size reflect that table, while D and trimming were determined from the DNA. The sample consists of 100,000 to 150,000 clones, 75% to 90% of them appearing once. This receptor was obtained from a woman between 35 and 50 years old in good health and CMV-seronegative. What was sequenced was PBMCs.

The DNA of the CDR3 is TGTGCCAGCAGCTTGCCGCGACAGGGAAGGGATGGCTACACCTTC. This gives the protein CASSLPRQGRDGYTF. The chain links TRBV5-4 to TRBJ1-2; 7 bases are shared with TRBD1. The V and J ends lost 1 base and 6 bases, in that order; junction bases with no gene match: 9. The CDR3 spans 15 residues. Germline assignment: CDR1 SGHNT and CDR2 YYREEE (reference sequence).